The 6 T cell receptor beta chains in this list originate from one sample, sequenced in a study of long-term antiretroviral therapy in people with HIV. Investigators performed immunoSEQ version v3.0 at survey level. TCRdb's table, derived via immunoSEQ multiplex PCR, lists solely in-frame clones and lacks some. Here the sample spans 15,000 to 20,000 clones, around nine tenths being singletons. The input for sequencing was unsorted PBMCs, taken 6.9 years after starting antiretroviral therapy. The receptors were sampled from a man aged 50 to 60 with HIV.

The chain recombines TRBV27 with TRBJ2-7; D is undetermined. Deletions cut 0 bases from V and 0 bases from J, with 15 bases between. Germline assignment: CDR1 MNHEY and CDR2 SMNVEV (reference sequence). The CDR3 runs to 17 residues. CDR3 sequence (DNA): TGTGCCAGCAGTTTATCTTTCAGTTTAATAAGCTCCTACGAGCAGTACTTC. This translates into CASSLSFSLISSYEQYF.

The chain recombines TRBV7-2 with TRBJ2-1; 7 bases map to TRBD1. The CDR3 extends over 11 amino acids. The V gene end was trimmed by 7 bases and the J gene end by 7 bases; junction bases not matched to a gene: 1. CDR1 SGHTA and CDR2 FQGNSA come from the germline V gene. In DNA form, the CDR3 reads TGTGCCAGCATGACAGGGAATGAGCAGTTCTTC. Translation gives CASMTGNEQFF.

The chain couples TRBV7-2 to TRBJ2-1; 12 bases line up with TRBD2. Germline-derived CDR1 and CDR2 are SGHTA and FQGNSA. Losses at the gene ends were 1 base for V and 8 bases for J; bases not matched to a gene: 6. CDR3 length equals 16 residues. The CDR3 loop is CASSLVALAGGDEQFF. CDR3 coding DNA: TGTGCCAGCAGCTTAGTGGCTCTAGCGGGAGGGGATGAGCAGTTCTTC.

The V and J genes are TRBV9 and TRBJ1-1; no definite D call. Germline assignment: CDR1 SGDLS and CDR2 YYNGEE. The ends were cut back, 2 bases at V and 1 base at J, with 6 bases in the middle. This CDR3 spans 13 amino acids. CDR3 protein: CASSVRQNTEAFF. CDR3 sequence (DNA): TGTGCCAGCAGCGTCCGACAGAACACTGAAGCTTTCTTT. Full variable domain (remainder filled in from reference TRBV9 and TRBJ1-1): DSGVTQTPKHLITATGQRVTLRCSPRSGDLSVYWYQQSLDQGLQFLIQYYNGEERAKGNILERFSAQQFPDLHSELNLSSLELGDSALYFCASSVRQNTEAFFGQGTRLTVV.

The gene calls are TRBV27 and TRBJ1-1; D uncertain. CDR3 size: 14 residues. Trimming cost V 3 bases and J 1 base, with 9 bases left between them. Germline V lookup: CDR1 MNHEY, CDR2 SMNVEV (reference sequence). CDR3 region: CASSLLQPNTEAFF. CDR3 in DNA: TGTGCCAGCAGTTTGCTACAGCCGAACACTGAAGCTTTCTTT.

This chain links TRBV7-3 with TRBJ2-1, with 8 bases identical to TRBD2. Germline V gives CDR1 SGHTA, CDR2 FQGTGA. Trimming cost V 2 bases and J 6 bases; bases outside gene matches: 9. This CDR3 spans 16 amino acids. CDR3 DNA: TGTGCCAGCAGCTTAGGGAGAGCGGGAGTAACCAATGAGCAGTTCTTC. It yields the protein CASSLGRAGVTNEQFF.